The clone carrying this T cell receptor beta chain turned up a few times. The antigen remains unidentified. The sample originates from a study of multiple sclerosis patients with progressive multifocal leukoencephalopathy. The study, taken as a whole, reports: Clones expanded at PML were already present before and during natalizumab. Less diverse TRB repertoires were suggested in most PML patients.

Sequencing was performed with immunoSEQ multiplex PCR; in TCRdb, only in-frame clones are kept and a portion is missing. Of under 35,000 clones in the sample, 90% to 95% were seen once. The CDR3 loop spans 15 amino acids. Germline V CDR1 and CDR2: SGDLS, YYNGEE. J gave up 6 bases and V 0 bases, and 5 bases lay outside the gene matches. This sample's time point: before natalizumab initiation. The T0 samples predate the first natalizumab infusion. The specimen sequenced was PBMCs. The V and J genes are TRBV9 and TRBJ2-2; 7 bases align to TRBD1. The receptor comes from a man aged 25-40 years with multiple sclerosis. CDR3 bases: TGTGCCAGCAGCGTAGGAGGGGGCACGTCCGGGGAGCTGTTTTTT. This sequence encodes CASSVGGGTSGELFF.